Reported below is one T cell receptor beta chain. Its antigen is unidentified. The CDR3 has 15 amino acids. The V gene end was trimmed by 6 bases and the J gene end by 2 bases; junction bases not matched to a gene: 7. The germline gives CDR1 MDHEN, CDR2 SYDVKM. These data are taken from a study of a mutant IDH1 vaccine in newly diagnosed glioma. Time point meaning: week 47, end of study. It was 300 ug of mutant IDH1 20-mer peptide that made up each vaccine dose, given with topical imiquimod. The table came from immunoSEQ multiplex PCR; TCRdb's copy has only in-frame clones and leaves some out. Among some 32,000 clones listed, approximately 89% were seen once.

The input for sequencing was PBMCs, taken from a glioma patient whose treatment included an IDH1 peptide vaccine. The chain has TRBV28 and TRBJ2-7, with 10 bases matching TRBD1. The clonotype was recovered from a man between 40 and 49 years old with glioma. CDR3 sequence: CASSLPGQGTYEQYF. The CDR3 region has the DNA TGTGCCAGCAGCTTACCGGGACAGGGGACCTACGAGCAGTACTTC.